This T cell receptor beta chain came from a study of blood T cell repertoires in COVID-19. CDR1 is MNHEY and CDR2 is SVGAGI in the germline V gene. The CDR3 spans 15 residues. V shed 8 bases and J shed 7 bases, with 18 bases lying between them. Original processing notes: Using reference gene primer amplification, nucleated cell counts were estimated. Generated by immunoSEQ multiplex PCR, the TCRdb table keeps only in-frame clones and is missing some. V, J and clone size are taken as reported in that table, and D and trimming were inferred from the DNA itself. In the table there are some 95,000 clones, roughly nine tenths of which are singletons.

The chain couples TRBV6-5 to TRBJ1-6; D unresolved. The sequenced sample was peripheral blood. This receptor was identified in a human donor with active COVID-19. The donor label of this sample is uncertain. The CDR3 reads CASFPGGNRNSPLHF. The CDR3 DNA reads as TGTGCCAGCTTCCCCGGAGGGAACAGAAATTCACCCCTCCACTTT.